The 23 T cell receptor beta chains listed next were all sequenced from one sample in a study of T cells in Graves' hyperthyroidism and ophthalmopathy. It was RNA transcripts that yielded the amplified TCR beta CDR3 regions. HTBI primers were employed in a first-round RT-PCR of the TCR CDR3. MiXCR was run by TCRdb on the multiplex PCR reads, yielding one entry per CDR3 protein. Among a few hundred thousand distinct CDR3 sequences listed, more than 20% were seen once. Sequencing was carried out using blood. These receptors were collected from a man aged 18 to 29 with Graves' hyperthyroidism.

In the case of this clonotype: A much larger clone lies one base from this, so it may be a read error. The chain employs TRBV4-1 and TRBJ2-5; D remains ambiguous. The CDR3 runs to 13 residues. CDR1 MGHRA and CDR2 YSYEKL come from the germline V gene. The CDR3 nucleotides read TGCGCCGGCAGCCAAGGACGAGAAGAGACCCAGTACTTC. Translating it yields CAGSQGREETQYF.

This clonotype showed up many times. The chain combines TRBV25-1 with TRBJ2-2; no clear D gene. Trimming stripped 3 bases from V and 1 base from J, with 9 bases between. In germline, CDR1 is MGHDK, CDR2 SYGVNS. CDR3 length: 15 residues. The CDR3 DNA sequence: TGTGCCAGCAGTGATATCACTTGGAACACCGGGGAGCTGTTTTTT. It is translated as CASSDITWNTGELFF.

This clonotype was seen at least ten times. The chain recombines TRBV6-1 with TRBJ1-5; D not certain. V was cut by 1 base and J by 5 bases, with 6 bases left in between. Germline V CDR1 and CDR2: MNHNS, SASEGT. The CDR3 is made up of 13 amino acids. CDR3 loop: CASSEGFDQPQHF. The DNA for the CDR3 is TGTGCCAGCAGTGAAGGGTTCGATCAGCCCCAGCATTTT.

A note on this clonotype: This is likely a read error, given that the CDR3 carries no conserved phenylalanine or tryptophan at its end. The rearrangement links TRBV6-1 to TRBJ1-2; no clear D. The CDR3 has 13 residues. Germline CDR1 and CDR2: MNHNS and SASEGT. V shed 6 bases and J shed 4 bases, with 12 bases lying between them. The DNA of the CDR3 is TGTGCCAGCAGCACGGAGCCGATCTATGGCTACACCTAC. It is translated as CASSTEPIYGYTY.

V is TRBV6-2 or TRBV6-3 and J is TRBJ2-3; TRBD2 is a possible D gene (7 bases). Germline assignment: CDR1 MNHEY and CDR2 SVGEGT. Trimming took off 6 bases at V and 8 bases at J, with 18 bases between the two ends. There are 14 residues in the CDR3. CDR3 sequence: CASSPPGGLGTQYF. The CDR3 region has the DNA TGTGCCAGCAGCCCGCCCGGGGGGCTTGGTACGCAGTATTTT.

This clonotype has a handful of counts. The genes are TRBV12-3 or TRBV12-4 and TRBJ2-5; 12 nucleotides align to TRBD2. The V gene end was trimmed by 5 bases and the J gene end by 5 bases; junction bases not matched to a gene: 9. The CDR3 covers 16 residues. CDR3 residues: CASSRRLAGDRETQYF. In DNA form, the CDR3 reads TGTGCCAGCAGTCGAAGACTAGCGGGAGACCGTGAGACCCAGTACTTC.

This clonotype was counted between two and nine times. The V gene is TRBV7-8, the J gene TRBJ2-5; D not resolved. Germline assignment: CDR1 SGHVS and CDR2 FQNEAQ. V gave up 3 bases and J gave up 4 bases, with 9 bases separating them. The CDR3 runs to 13 residues. CDR3 nucleotide sequence: TGTGCCAGCAGCTTCGGGTTGGGAGAGACCCAGTACTTC. This gives the protein CASSFGLGETQYF.

The V and J genes are TRBV6-5 and TRBJ1-3; the match to TRBD1 covers 9 bases. With V trimmed by 3 bases and J by 3 bases, 6 bases remained unmatched. CDR1 is MNHEY and CDR2 is SVGAGI in the germline V gene. This CDR3 is 16 amino acids long. In nucleotides, the CDR3 is TGTGCCAGCAGTTATTTCACAGGGGGCCGTGGAAACACCATATATTTT. This codes for CASSYFTGGRGNTIYF.

In regard to this clonotype: A read error may produce the germline difference seen at one junction end. V usage is TRBV28 and J usage is TRBJ1-1; 9 nucleotides match TRBD1. The germline V gene encodes CDR1 MDHEN and CDR2 SYDVKM. There are 13 residues in the CDR3. This CDR3 reads CASGHRGHTEACF. In nucleotides, the CDR3 is TGTGCCAGCGGGCACAGGGGGCACACTGAAGCTTGCTTT.

The table lists this clonotype with many counts. The rearrangement joins TRBV9 to TRBJ1-3, with D unresolved. V lost 0 bases and J lost 0, with 10 bases in between. Germline CDR1 reads SGDLS; CDR2 reads YYNGEE. This CDR3 region has 16 residues. CDR3 in amino acids: CASSVDDVPSGNTIYF. The DNA of the CDR3 is TGTGCCAGCAGCGTAGATGACGTCCCCTCTGGAAACACCATATATTTT.

As concerns this clonotype: Without the conserved terminal phenylalanine or tryptophan, this CDR3 likely stems from a read error. V usage is TRBV12-3 or TRBV12-4 and J usage is TRBJ1-1, with TRBD1 as a possible D gene (5 bases). Between the trimmed V and J ends, which lost 2 bases and 0 bases, there was a span of 10 bases. This CDR3 has 15 residues. CDR3 sequence reads: CASSLTGALNTEAFL. DNA for the CDR3: TGTGCCAGCAGTTTAACCGGGGCCTTGAACACTGAAGCTTTCCTT.

The chain recombines TRBV7-2 with TRBJ2-7; 9 nucleotides agree with TRBD2. V shed 4 bases and J 3 bases; nucleotides not matched to a gene: 7. In germline, CDR1 is SGHTA, CDR2 FQGNSA. This CDR3 contains 15 residues. The CDR3 reads CASSSSGDSFYEQYF. CDR3 DNA: TGTGCCAGCAGCTCTAGCGGGGACTCCTTCTACGAGCAGTACTTC.

CDR3 amino acids: CASTLRAGAEAFF. The CDR3 nucleotides read TGTGCCAGCACCTTAAGGGCTGGCGCTGAAGCTTTCTTT. This chain connects TRBV12-3 or TRBV12-4 to TRBJ1-1; no definite D call. The CDR3 is 13 residues long. V lost 7 bases and J 6 bases, leaving 15 bases between the germline ends.

This clonotype has a count of ten or more. J is TRBJ2-5 and V is TRBV12-3 or TRBV12-4, with 9 bases identical to TRBD1. The CDR3 is 13 residues long. V lost 6 bases, J lost 5 bases, and 4 bases stayed unmatched. Here the CDR3 reads CASRETGGETQYF. In nucleotides, the CDR3 is TGTGCCAGCAGGGAGACAGGGGGGGAGACCCAGTACTTC.

This clonotype occurred a few times. This chain joins TRBV20-1 and TRBJ2-5, with D maybe TRBD2 (6 bases). Germline CDR1 is DFQATT and CDR2 is SNEGSKA (reference sequence). The V end lost 2 bases, the J end lost 2 bases, and 15 bases lay between the germline ends. The CDR3 has 15 residues. As DNA, the CDR3 is TGCAGTGCTAGATGGGGGGAGGTTCCACAAGAGACCCAGTACTTC. Amino acid sequence: CSARWGEVPQETQYF.

Ten or more counts support this clonotype. The CDR3 region is CASSAYREYPGEQYF. CDR3 DNA: TGTGCCAGCAGTGCGTACAGGGAATACCCGGGCGAGCAGTACTTC. V usage is TRBV25-1 and J usage is TRBJ2-7; maybe TRBD1 (6 bases). The V end lost 4 bases, the J end lost 6 bases, and 19 bases lay between the germline ends. The CDR3 is made up of 15 amino acids. In germline, CDR1 is MGHDK, CDR2 SYGVNS.

The V and J genes are TRBV4-1 and TRBJ2-7; either TRBD1 or TRBD2 may fit D (5 bases each). Trimming took off 1 base at V and 2 bases at J, with 9 bases between the two ends. Looked up from germline, CDR1 is MGHRA and CDR2 is YSYEKL. This CDR3 is 14 amino acids long. DNA for the CDR3: TGCGCCAGCAGCCAAGTTCAGGGACCCTACGAGCAGTACTTC. This gives the protein CASSQVQGPYEQYF.

This clonotype was seen at least ten times. The chain joins TRBV6-1 to TRBJ1-2, with unresolved D. The CDR3 covers 14 residues. Trimming left V 1 base short and J 8 bases short, with 14 bases between. CDR1 is MNHNS, CDR2 SASEGT, per germline. In nucleotides, the CDR3 is TGTGCCAGCAGTGAAGGGCCCAATATGGTGGGCTACACCTTC. This gives the protein CASSEGPNMVGYTF.

Many counts were recorded for this clonotype. V is TRBV28 and J is TRBJ1-3; D is unclear. Germline loops: CDR1 MDHEN, CDR2 SYDVKM. This CDR3 contains 14 residues. Trimming removed 6 bases from V and 7 bases from J, with 16 bases in between. The CDR3: CASSSPPGGNTIYF. As DNA, the CDR3 is TGTGCCAGCAGCTCCCCCCCGGGAGGTAACACCATATATTTT.

This clonotype was detected ten times or more. The rearrangement joins TRBV28 to TRBJ2-7; tentatively, D is TRBD1 (8 bases). Trimming stripped 9 bases from V and 4 bases from J, with 28 bases between. There are 17 residues in the CDR3. Germline-derived CDR1 and CDR2 are MDHEN and SYDVKM. The CDR3 sequence is CASVRAGGRGGSYEQYF. CDR3 DNA sequence: TGTGCCAGTGTAAGGGCAGGGGGCAGGGGGGGGTCGTACGAGCAGTACTTC.

This clonotype showed up many times. This chain uses TRBV15 with TRBJ1-1, with 7 bases identical to TRBD1. This CDR3 region has 15 residues. The junction had 9 bases not matched to a gene; V was cut back by 4 bases and J by 4 bases. Germline values: CDR1 LNHNV, CDR2 YYDKDF (reference sequence). The CDR3 DNA reads TGTGCCACCAGCAAGACAGGGCCAGTGGGCACTGAAGCTTTCTTT. Translation gives CATSKTGPVGTEAFF. The variable domain in full, completed from reference TRBV15 and TRBJ1-1, reads DAMVIQNPRYQVTQFGKPVTLSCSQTLNHNVMYWYQQKSSQAPKLLFHYYDKDFNNEADTPDNFQSRRPNTSFCFLDIRSPGLGDTAMYLCATSKTGPVGTEAFFGQGTRLTVV.

The genes are TRBV7-8 and TRBJ2-7, with TRBD1 identical over 10 bases. CDR1 SGHVS and CDR2 FQNEAQ come from the germline V gene. This CDR3 has 16 residues. Trimming removed 1 base from V and 5 bases from J; junction bases left unmatched: 8. CDR3 nucleotides: TGTGCCAGCAGCTTAGGAGGATCCGGGACAGGGGACGAGCAGTACTTC. Protein product: CASSLGGSGTGDEQYF.

This clonotype was counted only a few times. The genes are TRBV4-1 and TRBJ2-7; D is tentatively TRBD1 or TRBD2 (5 bases each). V was trimmed by 3 bases and J by 3 bases, leaving 12 bases between them. The CDR3 consists of 14 residues. CDR1 and CDR2 from the germline V gene are MGHRA and YSYEKL. The CDR3 is CASSQKQEDYEQYF. The CDR3 bases are TGCGCCAGCAGCCAGAAACAGGAGGACTACGAGCAGTACTTC.